What follows are 31 T cell receptor beta chains derived from one specimen sequenced in a study of CXCR3-negative and CXCR3-positive naive CD8 T cells. Study conclusions and caveats: TRB CDR3s were more hydrophobic in CXCR3-positive than in CXCR3-negative naive cells.

For these TCRs, the target antigens are not known. The libraries of TRB cDNA were prepared using 5' RACE with UMI labels. Following a re-call of the 5' RACE reads, TCRdb has one entry per CDR3 protein and lacks DNA. This sample's clone table lists about 150,000 distinct CDR3 sequences. Sample: naive CXCR3+ CD8+ T cells from blood. Subset: CD45RO-CCR7+CD27+CD95- naive CD8+ T cells expressing CXCR3 (TNR3+). All receptors come from a human donor in good health. Some clones in this sample may be carry-over from other donors' samples.

V and J are TRBV7-9 and TRBJ2-5; TCRdb's D gene call, TRBD1, goes unchecked for lack of DNA. Germline-derived CDR1 and CDR2 are SEHNR and FQNEAQ (reference sequence). This CDR3 has 12 residues. CDR3 in amino acids: CASRDAGTAQYF.

This sequence joins TRBV7-7 and TRBJ2-1; TCRdb calls TRBD1, which cannot be checked without DNA. The CDR3 covers 17 residues. Germline assignment: CDR1 SSHAT and CDR2 FNYEAQ (reference sequence). CDR3 amino acids: CASSLGRGGPLIDEQFF.

The J gene is TRBJ2-3, the V gene TRBV4-3; with no DNA, the TCRdb D assignment of TRBD2 cannot be verified. CDR3 size: 17 residues. Per the germline V gene, CDR1 is LGHNA and CDR2 is YSLEER. The CDR3 here is CASSQVNSRVSTDTQYF.

This rearrangement joins TRBV29-1 to TRBJ2-3; the TRBD1 assignment by TCRdb is unverifiable without DNA. CDR1 SQVTM and CDR2 ANQGSEA come from the germline V gene. The CDR3 runs 12 residues. The CDR3 sequence: CSVPRGACTQYF.

This sequence joins TRBV4-3 and TRBJ2-1; TCRdb reports TRBD1, a call that lacks DNA to check it against. The length of the CDR3 is 15 residues. The germline V gene encodes CDR1 LGHNA and CDR2 YSLEER. CDR3 protein: CAISQWAGETDEQFF.

V is TRBV18 and J is TRBJ1-1. Germline CDR1 and CDR2: KGHSH and LQKENI. This CDR3 comprises 13 residues. CDR3: CASLDGMNTEAFF.

The rearrangement uses TRBV7-3 and TRBJ1-1. In germline, CDR1 is SGHTA, CDR2 FQGTGA. This CDR3 comprises 12 residues. The CDR3 is CASSRGRLWAFF.

The V call is TRBV29-1, the J call TRBJ1-1; the TCRdb D gene call, TRBD1, has no DNA to confirm it. CDR1 and CDR2 (germline): SQVTM, ANQGSEA. The CDR3 is 11 amino acids. The CDR3: CSAHLGGEAFF.

The chain joins TRBV7-9 to TRBJ2-7; absent DNA, TCRdb's TRBD1 call cannot be checked. From germline, CDR1 is SEHNR and CDR2 FQNEAQ (reference sequence). This CDR3 is 14 amino acids long. This chain's CDR3 is CASSPNQGAYEQYF.

The V and J genes are TRBV5-1 and TRBJ2-1; the TRBD2 assignment by TCRdb is unverifiable without DNA. Germline CDR1 and CDR2: SGHRS and YFSETQ. The CDR3 runs 15 residues. CDR3 sequence reads: CASSLSGGAGNEQFF.

The chain joins TRBV29-1 to TRBJ1-2; with no DNA, the TCRdb D assignment of TRBD1 cannot be verified. This CDR3 is 16 amino acids long. Germline CDR1 SQVTM, CDR2 ANQGSEA. CDR3 sequence reads: CSVTPGTAKKIYGYTF.

This chain connects TRBV7-9 to TRBJ2-7; TCRdb names TRBD2, which stays unverified in the absence of DNA. CDR1 is SEHNR and CDR2 is FQNEAQ in the germline V gene (reference sequence). This CDR3 region has 16 residues. CDR3 loop: CASSSEASGGSYEQYF.

The chain is built from TRBV9 and TRBJ2-7; TCRdb indicates TRBD1, and absent DNA this call remains unverified. The germline CDR1 and CDR2 sequences are SGDLS and YYNGEE. CDR3 length: 15 amino acids. The CDR3: CASSVGRLRGSEQCF.

CDR3 in amino acids: CASSPDGANTEAFF. J is TRBJ1-1 and V is TRBV7-3; TCRdb picks TRBD1, but there is no DNA to check that call. This CDR3 is built from 14 residues. The germline V gene has CDR1 SGHTA and CDR2 FQGTGA.

This chain links TRBV4-1 with TRBJ2-7. This CDR3 comprises 13 residues. Germline CDR1 is MGHRA and CDR2 is YSYEKL. The CDR3 sequence: CASSQGRNYEQYF.

The chain's CDR3 is CASSGVGYGYTF. The gene calls are TRBV3-1 and TRBJ1-2. Germline CDR1 reads LGHDT; CDR2 reads YNNKEL (reference sequence). This CDR3 is 12 amino acids long.

The rearrangement links TRBV29-1 to TRBJ2-7; lacking DNA, the TRBD2 call made by TCRdb goes unchecked. The CDR3 is 14 residues long. Germline CDR1 and CDR2: SQVTM and ANQGSEA. The CDR3 reads CSVESPGSNYEQYF.

The chain employs TRBV7-6 and TRBJ1-4; the D call of TRBD1 rests on TCRdb alone, since no DNA is present to check it. The CDR3 loop spans 14 amino acids. Germline loops: CDR1 SGHVS, CDR2 FNYEAQ. This chain's CDR3 is CASSPGPYNEKLFF.

The chain links TRBV7-9 to TRBJ2-5; checking the TCRdb D call of TRBD2 is not possible without DNA. Germline V lookup: CDR1 SEHNR, CDR2 FQNEAQ (reference sequence). The CDR3 has 12 residues. CDR3 sequence: CASRGLQETQYF.

The chain uses TRBV7-9 and TRBJ2-7; TCRdb's D call, TRBD2, is unchecked because there is no DNA. CDR1 and CDR2 from the germline V gene are SEHNR and FQNEAQ (reference sequence). The CDR3 totals 14 residues. The CDR3 loop reads CASSSTSGIYEQYF.

V usage is TRBV7-3 and J usage is TRBJ2-2; the TCRdb call, TRBD1, lacks DNA for checking. This CDR3 is 17 amino acids long. The germline V gene has CDR1 SGHTA and CDR2 FQGTGA. The CDR3 reads CASSLYPGTGGTGELFF.

The rearrangement uses TRBV7-9 and TRBJ2-7; TCRdb designates TRBD1, a call that cannot be tested without DNA. Germline CDR1 and CDR2: SEHNR and FQNEAQ (reference sequence). This CDR3 has 13 residues. The chain's CDR3 is CASSGTGVDEQYF.

V and J are TRBV7-9 and TRBJ2-5; TCRdb returns TRBD1, unconfirmable since there is no DNA. The germline gives CDR1 SEHNR, CDR2 FQNEAQ (reference sequence). This CDR3 is built from 16 residues. The chain's CDR3 is CASSYIPRDKRETQYF.

This chain's CDR3 is CASSPPITGAGDEQYF. The gene calls are TRBV28 and TRBJ2-7; there is no DNA to check the TCRdb D call of TRBD1. Germline V CDR1 and CDR2: MDHEN, SYDVKM. The CDR3 is 16 residues long.

The chain recombines TRBV4-1 with TRBJ2-7; TCRdb reports TRBD1, a call that lacks DNA to check it against. The CDR3 extends over 16 amino acids. Looked up from germline, CDR1 is MGHRA and CDR2 is YSYEKL. The CDR3 here is CASSQGRGYSIDEQYF.

V and J are TRBV29-1 and TRBJ2-1; TCRdb names TRBD1, which stays unverified in the absence of DNA. This CDR3 contains 11 residues. Germline CDR1 and CDR2: SQVTM and ANQGSEA. The CDR3 here is CSPGSYNEQFF.

The CDR3 sequence is CASSRDRGSTEAFF. This sequence joins TRBV7-3 and TRBJ1-1; TCRdb names TRBD1, which stays unverified in the absence of DNA. The germline CDR1 and CDR2 sequences are SGHTA and FQGTGA. The length of the CDR3 is 14 residues. Full variable domain (missing parts from reference TRBV7-3 and TRBJ1-1): GAGVSQTPSNKVTEKGKYVELRCDPISGHTALYWYRQSLGQGPEFLIYFQGTGAADDSGLPNDRFFAVRPEGSVSTLKIQRTERGDSAVYLCASSRDRGSTEAFFGQGTRLTVV.

The CDR3 loop reads CASSFPLAGGSYNEQFF. The gene calls are TRBV27 and TRBJ2-1; TCRdb indicates TRBD2, and absent DNA this call remains unverified. The CDR3 totals 17 residues. Germline CDR1 and CDR2: MNHEY and SMNVEV (reference sequence).

The chain links TRBV28 to TRBJ2-3; TCRdb picks TRBD2, but there is no DNA to check that call. Germline CDR1 MDHEN, CDR2 SYDVKM. This CDR3 has 17 residues. The CDR3 loop reads CASSTLLAGGPTDTQYF.

V is TRBV29-1 and J is TRBJ2-7; the D gene TCRdb calls, TRBD2, cannot be checked with no DNA. The CDR3 loop spans 13 amino acids. Germline CDR1 reads SQVTM; CDR2 reads ANQGSEA. This CDR3 is CSAGTSGSYEQYF.

The chain carries TRBV29-1 and TRBJ2-1; the D call from TCRdb, TRBD1, cannot be confirmed without DNA. The CDR3 is made up of 11 amino acids. Germline CDR1 and CDR2: SQVTM and ANQGSEA. CDR3 sequence: CSVLWGGEQFF.